The 21 T cell receptor beta chains presented below share a single source sample, sequenced in a study of technical replicates of blood from a few donors. Only in-frame clones appear in the TCRdb table, and some are missing; sequencing was by immunoSEQ multiplex PCR. The sample consists of roughly 90,000 clones, 80% to 95% of them appearing once. The sample comprised T cells isolated from PBMCs. The source is a human donor in good health.

The chain combines TRBV6-6 with TRBJ2-7; 9 positions match TRBD1. Germline V lookup: CDR1 MNHNY, CDR2 SVGAGI (reference sequence). The CDR3 is made up of 13 amino acids. V lost 7 bases to trimming and J lost 2 bases; unmatched junction nucleotides: 3. The CDR3 sequence is CASTGTGTYEQYF. DNA of the CDR3: TGTGCCAGCACCGGGACAGGGACCTACGAGCAGTACTTC.

On this clone: The same CDR3 also results from other DNA sequences found in this sample. This chain connects TRBV6-4 to TRBJ2-3; TRBD2 aligns across 11 bases. This CDR3 region has 15 residues. Germline V gives CDR1 MRHNA, CDR2 SNTAGT. V gave up 6 bases and J gave up 2 bases; unmatched junction bases: 4. The CDR3 here is CASSDSGGATDTQYF. The CDR3 DNA follows: TGTGCCAGCAGCGATAGCGGGGGGGCCACAGATACGCAGTATTTT.

This rearrangement joins TRBV27 to TRBJ2-3; 10 bases fit TRBD2. Trimming at V came to 0 bases and at J to 7 bases, leaving 10 bases not matched to a gene. Germline-derived CDR1 and CDR2 are MNHEY and SMNVEV (reference sequence). The CDR3 has 17 residues. This CDR3 reads CASSLSWVASGSNTQYF. The CDR3 DNA follows: TGTGCCAGCAGTTTATCGTGGGTGGCTAGCGGGAGTAATACGCAGTATTTT.

The chain carries TRBV18 and TRBJ2-3; possibly TRBD2 for D (6 bases). Trimming stripped 2 bases from V and 3 bases from J, with 15 bases between. Germline CDR1 KGHSH, CDR2 LQKENI. CDR3 length: 16 residues. The CDR3 region is CASSPWAGYRTDTQYF. For the CDR3, the DNA is TGTGCCAGCTCACCATGGGCGGGGTATCGTACAGATACGCAGTATTTT.

The chain is built from TRBV5-1 and TRBJ2-2; D is ambiguous. The V gene lost 0 bases and the J gene lost 5 bases, with 5 bases spanning the gap. CDR3 length equals 13 residues. Germline-derived CDR1 and CDR2 are SGHRS and YFSETQ. The chain's CDR3 is CASSLERTGELFF. The CDR3 DNA reads TGCGCCAGCAGCTTGGAGAGAACCGGGGAGCTGTTTTTT.

This chain connects TRBV27 to TRBJ2-5; 8 bases fit TRBD1. The V and J ends lost 4 bases and 1 base, in that order; junction bases with no gene match: 5. The CDR3 length is 15 residues. The germline gives CDR1 MNHEY, CDR2 SMNVEV (reference sequence). In DNA form, the CDR3 reads TGTGCCAGCAGTTCAGCAGGGGGCCGCCAAGAGACCCAGTACTTC. Translated: CASSSAGGRQETQYF.

The chain links TRBV28 to TRBJ2-7, with 9 nucleotides matching TRBD1. This CDR3 has 16 amino acids. The germline V gene has CDR1 MDHEN and CDR2 SYDVKM. V lost 3 bases to trimming and J lost 4 bases; unmatched junction nucleotides: 10. The CDR3 DNA reads TGTGCCAGCAGTTTCCTATACAGGGGGCGCTTTTACGAGCAGTACTTC. Translation gives CASSFLYRGRFYEQYF.

This rearrangement joins TRBV6-1 to TRBJ2-5; tentative D call: TRBD1 (5 bases). The CDR3 spans 15 residues. Trimming shortened V by 3 bases and J by 1 base, and 12 bases separated the two germline ends. The V gene's germline CDR1 is MNHNS and CDR2 SASEGT. The CDR3 loop reads CASSDLGHPQETQYF. DNA of the CDR3: TGTGCCAGCAGTGATCTAGGACACCCCCAAGAGACCCAGTACTTC.

This clone was seen just once. The gene calls are TRBV11-2 and TRBJ1-3, with TRBD1 as a possible D gene (5 bases). Trimming took 1 base from V and 0 from J, leaving 10 bases between them. The CDR3 totals 16 residues. The germline V gene encodes CDR1 SGHAT and CDR2 FQNNGV. The CDR3 DNA reads TGTGCCAGCAGCTTAGCGACAGCCTACTCTGGAAACACCATATATTTT. Amino acid sequence: CASSLATAYSGNTIYF.

This chain joins TRBV18 and TRBJ2-2, with 8 bases that match TRBD1. After removal of 8 bases from V and 0 bases from J, the junction contained 11 bases not matched to a gene. Germline CDR1 KGHSH, CDR2 LQKENI. The CDR3 is made up of 17 amino acids. The CDR3 reads CASPNSPQGANTGELFF. CDR3 DNA: TGTGCCAGCCCGAACTCCCCACAGGGGGCGAACACCGGGGAGCTGTTTTTT. Variable domain in full (rest from reference TRBV18 and TRBJ2-2): NAGVMQNPRHLVRRRGQEARLRCSPMKGHSHVYWYRQLPEEGLKFMVYLQKENIIDESGMPKERFSAEFPKEGPSILRIQQVVRGDSAAYFCASPNSPQGANTGELFFGEGSRLTVL.

CDR3 in amino acids: CAIAPGGGKSSEQYF. The CDR3 bases are TGTGCCATAGCCCCCGGAGGCGGGAAGTCGAGTGAGCAGTACTTC. The chain recombines TRBV6-4 with TRBJ2-7, with D maybe TRBD2 (6 bases). The CDR3 has 15 residues. Looked up from germline, CDR1 is MRHNA and CDR2 is SNTAGT. V was trimmed by 10 bases and J by 7 bases, leaving 26 bases between them.

V and J are TRBV27 and TRBJ2-5, with D hard to call. This CDR3 comprises 13 residues. V lost 8 bases, J lost 2 bases, and 12 bases lay in between. CDR1 and CDR2 (germline): MNHEY, SMNVEV (reference sequence). The DNA of the CDR3 is TGTGCCAGCCGTTCCCGGTTACAAGAGACCCAGTACTTC. Translated, it gives CASRSRLQETQYF.

V and J are TRBV14 and TRBJ2-2; TRBD2 matches 11 bases. Germline assignment: CDR1 SGHDN and CDR2 FVKESK. With V trimmed by 4 bases and J by 1 base, 8 bases remained unmatched. The CDR3 has 18 residues. The CDR3 is CASSPRRTSGLNTGELFF. Here the CDR3 DNA reads TGTGCCAGCAGCCCCCGACGGACTAGCGGGTTGAACACCGGGGAGCTGTTTTTT.

Here the CDR3 reads CASITGNTGELFF. DNA of the CDR3: TGTGCCAGCATTACGGGGAACACCGGGGAGCTGTTTTTT. The rearrangement uses TRBV7-9 and TRBJ2-2; D remains unclear. CDR1 SEHNR and CDR2 FQNEAQ come from the germline V gene (reference sequence). V lost 7 bases and J 1 base, leaving 7 bases between the germline ends. The CDR3 is 13 amino acids.

This clone occurred once. One end of the junction varies from germline; a read error may be responsible. The chain recombines TRBV7-7 with TRBJ2-7; tentative D call: TRBD2 (6 bases). CDR1 is SSHAT, CDR2 FNYEAQ, per germline (reference sequence). CDR3 size: 13 residues. CDR3 in amino acids: CASSPPGTYEQYF. The DNA of the CDR3 is TGTGCTAGCAGCCCCCCGGGGACTTACGAGCAGTACTTC.

The chain combines TRBV7-9 with TRBJ2-3; 7 nucleotides agree with TRBD1. CDR1 is SEHNR and CDR2 is FQNEAQ in the germline V gene (reference sequence). The CDR3 has 17 residues. V trimming: 5 bases; J trimming: 4 bases; junction bases outside the gene matches: 15. The CDR3 region is CASSRKGQSTIPDTQYF. Written as DNA, the CDR3 is TGTGCCAGCAGCCGGAAGGGACAGTCAACCATCCCAGATACGCAGTATTTT. Combining the CDR3 with reference TRBV7-9 and TRBJ2-3 gives the whole variable domain DTGVSQNPRHKITKRGQNVTFRCDPISEHNRLYWYRQTLGQGPEFLTYFQNEAQLEKSRLLSDRFSAERPKGSFSTLEIQRTEQGDSAMYLCASSRKGQSTIPDTQYFGPGTRLTVL.

The chain joins TRBV18 to TRBJ1-4; D call uncertain. CDR1 and CDR2 from the germline V gene are KGHSH and LQKENI. This CDR3 region has 15 residues. The V and J ends lost 4 bases and 7 bases respectively, with 16 bases between them. The CDR3, as DNA: TGTGCCAGCTCACGGCGGTCGGCAGTAGTTGAAAAACTGTTTTTT. Its protein is CASSRRSAVVEKLFF.

The V and J genes are TRBV5-1 and TRBJ1-2; no definite D call. The CDR3 is made up of 13 amino acids. CDR1 is SGHRS and CDR2 is YFSETQ in the germline V gene. V lost 4 bases to trimming and J lost 7 bases, with 14 bases between them. CDR3 in DNA: TGCGCCAGCAGCCAGTACGAGGAAATTGGCTACACCTTC. Translation: CASSQYEEIGYTF.

The chain carries TRBV7-8 and TRBJ2-4, with D perhaps TRBD2 (6 bases). V was shortened by 5 bases and J by 1 base, with 21 bases between the two germline ends. CDR3 length: 18 residues. Germline lookup yields CDR1 SGHVS and CDR2 FQNEAQ. The CDR3 spells CASSGERVGGGAKNIQYF. DNA for the CDR3: TGTGCCAGCAGCGGAGAGCGGGTCGGAGGTGGCGCCAAAAACATTCAGTACTTC.

This rearrangement joins TRBV27 to TRBJ1-2; 8 bases fit TRBD1. The CDR3 extends over 15 amino acids. Germline CDR1 reads MNHEY; CDR2 reads SMNVEV (reference sequence). The junction had 8 bases not matched to a gene; V was cut back by 3 bases and J by 5 bases. This CDR3 is CASSFHQGAGYGYTF. The CDR3 region has the DNA TGTGCCAGCAGTTTCCATCAGGGGGCGGGATATGGCTACACCTTC.

The sample holds many counts of this clone. This CDR3 is CASSQDWGQGYQPQHF. DNA of the CDR3: TGCGCCAGCAGCCAAGATTGGGGGCAGGGCTATCAGCCCCAGCATTTT. The chain employs TRBV4-1 and TRBJ1-5; TRBD1 might be the D (6 bases). CDR1 and CDR2 (germline): MGHRA, YSYEKL. The CDR3 is made up of 16 amino acids. V lost 0 bases to trimming and J lost 5 bases, with 14 bases between them.